Presented here are 26 T cell receptor beta chains from one specimen sequenced in a study of blood T cell repertoires in COVID-19. This table comes from immunoSEQ multiplex PCR, and its TCRdb copy is limited to in-frame clones, with some not included. The table shows 150,000 to 200,000 clones, with about 89% occurring only once. The sequenced sample consisted of peripheral blood. The receptors come from a man aged 55 to 70 with acute or convalescent COVID-19.

The rearrangement links TRBV9 to TRBJ2-5; 9 bases fit TRBD1. CDR1 is SGDLS and CDR2 is YYNGEE in the germline V gene. The V segment lost 3 bases and the J segment 5 bases; nucleotides outside the gene matches: 14. The CDR3 runs 17 residues. In DNA, the CDR3 is TGTGCCAGCAGCGGTCGTCCCGGGACAGGGATAGGGGAGACCCAGTACTTC. It is translated as CASSGRPGTGIGETQYF.

The genes are TRBV29-1 and TRBJ2-7; D might be TRBD2 (6 bases). This CDR3 is built from 12 residues. Per germline, CDR1 SQVTM and CDR2 ANQGSEA. Trimming cost V 5 bases and J 0 bases, with 8 bases left between them. The CDR3 spells CSVLRDSYEQYF. The CDR3 DNA is TGCAGCGTTTTGCGGGACTCCTACGAGCAGTACTTC.

The V gene is TRBV5-1, the J gene TRBJ2-3, with D maybe TRBD1 (5 bases). Germline V gene sequence: CDR1 SGHRS, CDR2 YFSETQ. The ends were cut back, 3 bases at V and 2 bases at J, with 10 bases in the middle. CDR3 length: 14 amino acids. The CDR3 DNA reads TGCGCCAGCAGCTCGGCCAGGGACACAGATACGCAGTATTTT. Translation: CASSSARDTDTQYF. Complete variable domain (other parts from reference TRBV5-1 and TRBJ2-3): KAGVTQTPRYLIKTRGQQVTLSCSPISGHRSVSWYQQTPGQGLQFLFEYFSETQRNKGNFPGRFSGRQFSNSRSEMNVSTLELGDSALYLCASSSARDTDTQYFGPGTRLTVL.

The V and J genes are TRBV29-1 and TRBJ2-7, with 10 bases lining up with TRBD1. J gave up 2 bases and V 5 bases, and 6 bases lay outside the gene matches. CDR3 length: 14 residues. Germline V gives CDR1 SQVTM, CDR2 ANQGSEA. CDR3 DNA: TGCAGCGTTCGTCCCGGGACAGGGGCCTACGAGCAGTACTTC. Its translation: CSVRPGTGAYEQYF.

The chain links TRBV12-5 to TRBJ2-6, with D hard to call. From germline, CDR1 is LGHNT and CDR2 FRNRAP. CDR3 size: 17 residues. V dropped 0 bases and J dropped 1 base, with 10 bases sitting between them. The CDR3 here is CASGLVLSGSGANVLTF. The CDR3 DNA is TGTGCTAGTGGTTTGGTACTCTCAGGATCTGGGGCCAACGTCCTGACTTTC.

This clone was counted a single time. V gene TRBV5-1 combines with J gene TRBJ2-3; D not resolved. CDR1 SGHRS and CDR2 YFSETQ come from the germline V gene. V lost 1 base and J 6 bases, leaving 15 bases between the germline ends. CDR3 length: 15 amino acids. CDR3 DNA: TGCGCCAGCAGCTTGACCCCTACCGACAAGGATACGCAGTATTTT. It codes for CASSLTPTDKDTQYF.

This chain connects TRBV20-1 to TRBJ1-2; 7 bases are a match to TRBD1. With 6 bases clipped from V and 8 bases from J, the junction kept 6 bases outside the gene matches. There are 11 residues in the CDR3. Germline V CDR1 and CDR2: DFQATT, SNEGSKA (reference sequence). CDR3 DNA: TGCAGTGCCCAAGGGGGCGAGGGCTACACCTTC. This sequence encodes CSAQGGEGYTF.

The chain has TRBV7-2 and TRBJ1-1; weak D call: TRBD1 (6 bases). V lost 2 bases and J lost 6, with 22 bases in between. The CDR3 length is 17 residues. Looked up from germline, CDR1 is SGHTA and CDR2 is FQGNSA. CDR3 residues: CASSLRLYGGREAEAFF. DNA for the CDR3: TGTGCCAGCAGCTTAAGGCTCTATGGGGGCCGGGAGGCTGAAGCTTTCTTT.

The rearrangement links TRBV4-3 to TRBJ1-2; TRBD1 aligns across 7 bases. After removal of 1 base from V and 4 bases from J, the junction contained 6 bases not matched to a gene. From germline, CDR1 is LGHNA and CDR2 YSLEER. The CDR3 has 15 residues. CDR3 region: CASSQGRQGVYGYTF. DNA of the CDR3: TGCGCCAGCAGCCAAGGTAGACAGGGTGTCTATGGCTACACCTTC.

V and J are TRBV3-1 (or the pseudogene TRBV3-2) and TRBJ2-7; tentative D call: TRBD2 (5 bases). CDR3 length: 12 amino acids. Between the trimmed V and J ends, which lost 3 bases and 2 bases, there was a span of 5 bases. From germline, CDR1 is LGHDT and CDR2 YNNKEL (reference sequence). The CDR3 DNA follows: TGTGCCAGCAGCCAGGGAGCCTACGAGCAGTACTTC. Amino acid sequence: CASSQGAYEQYF.

This chain connects TRBV7-2 to TRBJ2-7; D might be TRBD1 (7 bases). The CDR3 loop spans 16 amino acids. Per germline, CDR1 SGHTA and CDR2 FQGNSA. The V and J ends lost 2 bases and 3 bases respectively, with 17 bases between them. The CDR3 reads CASSLSSQGGYYEQYF. The CDR3 DNA is TGTGCCAGCAGCTTATCCTCGCAGGGGGGATACTACGAGCAGTACTTC.

The V call is TRBV21-1, the J call TRBJ2-7; TRBD1, the D gene given by the table, was not confirmed from the DNA. TRBV21-1 is marked as a pseudogene. This CDR3 contains 14 residues. The CDR3 here is CASSRQGQSYEQYF. The CDR3 bases are TGTGCCAGCAGCAGACAGGGACAGTCCTACGAGCAGTACTTC.

The rearrangement joins TRBV7-9 to TRBJ1-3; D uncertain. Trimming shortened V by 1 base and J by 8 bases, and 15 bases separated the two germline ends. There are 15 residues in the CDR3. Germline CDR1 is SEHNR and CDR2 is FQNEAQ (reference sequence). The CDR3 DNA is TGTGCCAGCAGCTTAGGGGTGTCTTTCGGGGACACCATATATTTT. It codes for CASSLGVSFGDTIYF. The full variable domain, completed using reference TRBV7-9 and TRBJ1-3, is DTGVSQNPRHKITKRGQNVTFRCDPISEHNRLYWYRQTLGQGPEFLTYFQNEAQLEKSRLLSDRFSAERPKGSFSTLEIQRTEQGDSAMYLCASSLGVSFGDTIYFGEGSWLTVV.

The chain carries TRBV30 and TRBJ1-5; perhaps TRBD1 as D (5 bases). The CDR3 extends over 15 amino acids. The V gene lost 0 bases and the J gene lost 0 bases, with 9 bases spanning the gap. Germline V gives CDR1 GTSNPN, CDR2 SVGIG (reference sequence). CDR3 sequence (DNA): TGTGCCTGGAGTGTAACAGGTTTTAGCAATCAGCCCCAGCATTTT. Protein product: CAWSVTGFSNQPQHF.

The gene calls are TRBV6-6 and TRBJ2-1, with TRBD2 matching 14 bases. The CDR3 contains 16 residues. The germline gives CDR1 MNHNY, CDR2 SVGAGI (reference sequence). After removal of 6 bases from V and 7 bases from J, the junction contained 8 bases not matched to a gene. CDR3 DNA: TGTGCCAGCAGAGAAACCGGGACTAGCGGGGGTAATGAGCAGTTCTTC. Translating gives CASRETGTSGGNEQFF.

This clone was recorded only once. The chain links TRBV6-5 to TRBJ2-3; 11 bases line up with TRBD2. After removal of 5 bases from V and 0 bases from J, the junction contained 1 base not matched to a gene. The germline V gene encodes CDR1 MNHEY and CDR2 SVGAGI. The CDR3 runs 15 residues. Written as DNA, the CDR3 is TGTGCCAGCAGTCGACTAGCGGGGAGCACAGATACGCAGTATTTT. Protein sequence: CASSRLAGSTDTQYF.

This chain connects TRBV11-2 to TRBJ1-1; 10 nucleotides line up with TRBD1. The V gene end was trimmed by 3 bases and the J gene end by 4 bases; junction bases not matched to a gene: 8. CDR3 size: 16 residues. Per germline, CDR1 SGHAT and CDR2 FQNNGV. CDR3 sequence reads: CASSFVPRDRGTEAFF. CDR3 DNA sequence: TGTGCCAGCAGCTTTGTTCCCCGGGACAGGGGCACTGAAGCTTTCTTT. The full variable domain, rest sourced from reference TRBV11-2 and TRBJ1-1, is EAGVAQSPRYKIIEKRQSVAFWCNPISGHATLYWYQQILGQGPKLLIQFQNNGVVDDSQLPKDRFSAERLKGVDSTLKIQPAKLEDSAVYLCASSFVPRDRGTEAFFGQGTRLTVV.

The chain combines TRBV6-6 with TRBJ1-4, with TRBD1 matching over 7 bases. V gave up 8 bases and J gave up 8 bases; unmatched junction bases: 5. Per the germline V gene, CDR1 is MNHNY and CDR2 is SVGAGI (reference sequence). CDR3 length: 12 amino acids. CDR3 loop: CASGDRREKLFF. The CDR3 DNA reads TGTGCCAGCGGGGACAGAAGGGAAAAACTGTTTTTT.

This clone was seen just once. V and J are TRBV6-4 and TRBJ2-2, with D uncertain. The CDR3 is 15 residues long. Trimming removed 4 bases from V and 1 base from J, with 10 bases in between. Germline V gene lookup returns CDR1 MRHNA and CDR2 SNTAGT. Written as DNA, the CDR3 is TGTGCCAGCAGTGTTACAGTTATGAACACCGGGGAGCTGTTTTTT. This gives the protein CASSVTVMNTGELFF.

In its sample, this clone was seen once. V and J are TRBV5-5 and TRBJ1-1; maybe TRBD1 (5 bases). CDR3 length: 13 residues. With 2 bases removed from V and 1 base from J, the gap between germline ends came to 6 bases. Looked up from germline, CDR1 is SGHKS and CDR2 is YYEKEE (reference sequence). CDR3 DNA: TGTGCCAGCAGCTTTAGGGGGAACACTGAAGCTTTCTTT. Translating gives CASSFRGNTEAFF. The complete variable domain, with remaining parts taken from reference TRBV5-5 and TRBJ1-1, reads DAGVTQSPTHLIKTRGQQVTLRCSPISGHKSVSWYQQVLGQGPQFIFQYYEKEERGRGNFPDRFSARQFPNYSSELNVNALLLGDSALYLCASSFRGNTEAFFGQGTRLTVV.

This clone was detected only once. The rearrangement links TRBV20-1 to TRBJ1-1, with D uncertain. The V end lost 7 bases, the J end lost 4 bases, and 10 bases lay between the germline ends. The CDR3 covers 11 residues. Germline lookup yields CDR1 DFQATT and CDR2 SNEGSKA (reference sequence). CDR3 protein: CSVLPGTEAFF. CDR3 coding DNA: TGCAGTGTCCTTCCGGGCACTGAAGCTTTCTTT.

This clone was seen once. This chain joins TRBV5-1 and TRBJ1-3, with 7 bases matching TRBD1. The CDR3 extends over 15 amino acids. V lost 4 bases, J lost 4 bases, and 8 bases stayed unmatched. Germline V gene data show CDR1 as SGHRS and CDR2 as YFSETQ. This chain's CDR3 is CASSPDRVGGNTIYF. CDR3 coding DNA: TGCGCCAGCAGCCCCGACAGGGTTGGAGGAAACACCATATATTTT.

This clone was detected a few times. The chain employs TRBV24-1 and TRBJ1-4, with TRBD1 identical over 11 bases. The CDR3 consists of 15 residues. Germline V gives CDR1 KGHDR, CDR2 SFDVKD. Trimming at V came to 4 bases and at J to 7 bases, leaving 4 bases not matched to a gene. DNA for the CDR3: TGTGCCACCAGTGAGTCCGGGACAGGGGGTGAAAAACTGTTTTTT. Translation: CATSESGTGGEKLFF.

The chain is built from TRBV27 and TRBJ2-2, with 9 bases lining up with TRBD2. V shed 5 bases, J shed 3 bases, and the junction held 7 bases outside the gene matches. The CDR3 runs to 16 residues. CDR1 is MNHEY, CDR2 SMNVEV, per germline (reference sequence). This chain's CDR3 is CASSPATSGYTGELFF. CDR3 nucleotide sequence: TGTGCCAGCAGTCCCGCCACTAGCGGGTACACCGGGGAGCTGTTTTTT.

The genes are TRBV19 and TRBJ2-3; 7 bases map to TRBD1. V gave up 6 bases and J gave up 4 bases; unmatched junction bases: 7. CDR1 is LNHDA, CDR2 SQIVND, per germline (reference sequence). The CDR3 sequence is 14 residues long. CDR3 sequence: CASRYRGTADTQYF. DNA of the CDR3: TGTGCCAGTAGGTACAGGGGCACCGCAGATACGCAGTATTTT. Together with reference TRBV19 and TRBJ2-3, the CDR3 gives the full variable domain: DGGITQSPKYLFRKEGQNVTLSCEQNLNHDAMYWYRQDPGQGLRLIYYSQIVNDFQKGDIAEGYSVSREKKESFPLTVTSAQKNPTAFYLCASRYRGTADTQYFGPGTRLTVL.

The chain recombines TRBV5-4 with TRBJ1-4; D uncertain. V lost 2 bases to trimming and J lost 7 bases, with 15 bases between them. Per germline, CDR1 SGHNT and CDR2 YYREEE (reference sequence). CDR3 length: 15 amino acids. The CDR3 reads CASSFDALRGEKLFF. In nucleotides, the CDR3 is TGTGCCAGCAGCTTTGATGCCTTACGGGGTGAAAAACTGTTTTTT.